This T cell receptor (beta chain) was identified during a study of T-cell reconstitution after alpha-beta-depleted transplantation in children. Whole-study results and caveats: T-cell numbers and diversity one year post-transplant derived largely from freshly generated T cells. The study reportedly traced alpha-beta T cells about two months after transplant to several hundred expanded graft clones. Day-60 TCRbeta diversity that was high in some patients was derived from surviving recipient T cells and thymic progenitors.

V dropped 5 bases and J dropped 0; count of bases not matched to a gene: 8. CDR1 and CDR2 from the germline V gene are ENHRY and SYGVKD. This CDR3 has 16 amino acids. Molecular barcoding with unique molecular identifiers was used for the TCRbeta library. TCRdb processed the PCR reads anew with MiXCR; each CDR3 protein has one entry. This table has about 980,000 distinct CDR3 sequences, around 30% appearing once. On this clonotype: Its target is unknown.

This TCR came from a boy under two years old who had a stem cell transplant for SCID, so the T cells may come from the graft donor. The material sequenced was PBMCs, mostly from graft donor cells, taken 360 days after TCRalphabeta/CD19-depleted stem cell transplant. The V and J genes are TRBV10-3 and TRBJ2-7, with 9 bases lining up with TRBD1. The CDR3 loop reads CAISPLGQGISYEQYF. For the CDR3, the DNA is TGTGCCATCAGTCCCTTGGGACAGGGTATCTCCTACGAGCAGTACTTC.